Presented here are 4 T cell receptor beta chains from one specimen sequenced in a study of shared clonotypes between healthy human individuals. Sequencing was performed with immunoSEQ multiplex PCR; in TCRdb, only in-frame clones are kept and a portion is missing. The table has about 490,000 clones, approximately 78% seen once. The sample consisted of PBMCs. Every receptor here comes from a woman between 35 and 50 years old in good health. Some clones in this sample may be carry-over from other donors' samples.

The chain employs TRBV4-2 and TRBJ1-4; TRBD1 might be the D (6 bases). This CDR3 region has 17 residues. Trimming cost V 3 bases and J 4 bases, with 18 bases left between them. Germline-derived CDR1 and CDR2 are LGHNA and YNFKEQ. The DNA of the CDR3 is TGTGCCAGCAGCCAGGCACTCTCGGGACAAGTTAATGAAAAACTGTTTTTT. Translated, it gives CASSQALSGQVNEKLFF.

This rearrangement joins TRBV5-1 to TRBJ1-1; D is perhaps TRBD1 (5 bases). The germline gives CDR1 SGHRS, CDR2 YFSETQ. Trimming cost V 4 bases and J 0 bases, with 10 bases left between them. The CDR3 extends over 14 amino acids. CDR3 bases: TGCGCCAGCAGCCGCGACAGTTTGAACACTGAAGCTTTCTTT. Protein sequence: CASSRDSLNTEAFF. Together with reference TRBV5-1 and TRBJ1-1, the CDR3 gives the full variable domain: KAGVTQTPRYLIKTRGQQVTLSCSPISGHRSVSWYQQTPGQGLQFLFEYFSETQRNKGNFPGRFSGRQFSNSRSEMNVSTLELGDSALYLCASSRDSLNTEAFFGQGTRLTVV.

The chain links TRBV6-6 to TRBJ2-1, with D maybe TRBD2 (6 bases). CDR3 length equals 12 residues. Germline lookup yields CDR1 MNHNY and CDR2 SVGAGI (reference sequence). V dropped 8 bases and J dropped 2 bases, with 7 bases sitting between them. In nucleotides, the CDR3 is TGTGCCAGCGGGAGGACCTACAATGAGCAGTTCTTC. Amino acids: CASGRTYNEQFF.

The J gene is TRBJ2-3, the V gene TRBV5-6; no definite D call. The CDR3 runs to 17 residues. Germline V CDR1 and CDR2: SGHDT, YYEEEE. V gave up 0 bases and J gave up 2 bases, with 16 bases separating them. As DNA, the CDR3 is TGTGCCAGCAGCTTGGTTCTACAACCCCAATACACAGATACGCAGTATTTT. Translation gives CASSLVLQPQYTDTQYF.